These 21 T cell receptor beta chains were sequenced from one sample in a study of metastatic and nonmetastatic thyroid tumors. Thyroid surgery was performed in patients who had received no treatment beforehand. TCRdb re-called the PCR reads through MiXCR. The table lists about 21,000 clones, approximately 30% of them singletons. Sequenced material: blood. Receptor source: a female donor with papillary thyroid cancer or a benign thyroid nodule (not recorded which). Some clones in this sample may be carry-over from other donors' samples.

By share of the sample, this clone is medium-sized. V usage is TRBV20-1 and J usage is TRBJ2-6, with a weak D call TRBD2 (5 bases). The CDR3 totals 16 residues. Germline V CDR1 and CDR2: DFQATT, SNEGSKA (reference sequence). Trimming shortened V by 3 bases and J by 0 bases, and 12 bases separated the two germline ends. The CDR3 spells CSASKGASSGANVLTF. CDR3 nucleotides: TGCAGTGCTAGTAAGGGAGCGAGCTCTGGGGCCAACGTCCTGACTTTC.

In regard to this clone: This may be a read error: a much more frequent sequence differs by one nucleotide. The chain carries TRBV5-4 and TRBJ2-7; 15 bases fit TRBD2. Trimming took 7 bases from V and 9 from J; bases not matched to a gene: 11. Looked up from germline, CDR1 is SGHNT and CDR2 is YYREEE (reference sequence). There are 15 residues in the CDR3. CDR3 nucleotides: TGTGCCAGCGGCTACGGGACTAGCGGGAGGAATGGGCAGTACTTC. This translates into CASGYGTSGRNGQYF. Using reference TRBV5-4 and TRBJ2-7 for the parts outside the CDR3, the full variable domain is ETGVTQSPTHLIKTRGQQVTLRCSSQSGHNTVSWYQQALGQGPQFIFQYYREEENGRGNFPPRFSGLQFPNYSSELNVNALELDDSALYLCASGYGTSGRNGQYFGPGTRLTVT.

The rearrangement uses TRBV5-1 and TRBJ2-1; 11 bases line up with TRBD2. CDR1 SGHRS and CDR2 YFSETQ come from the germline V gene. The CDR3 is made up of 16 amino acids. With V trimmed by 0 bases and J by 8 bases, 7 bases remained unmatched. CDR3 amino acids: CASSLVSGRVGDEQFF. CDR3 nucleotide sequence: TGCGCCAGCAGCTTGGTTAGCGGGAGGGTTGGCGATGAGCAGTTCTTC.

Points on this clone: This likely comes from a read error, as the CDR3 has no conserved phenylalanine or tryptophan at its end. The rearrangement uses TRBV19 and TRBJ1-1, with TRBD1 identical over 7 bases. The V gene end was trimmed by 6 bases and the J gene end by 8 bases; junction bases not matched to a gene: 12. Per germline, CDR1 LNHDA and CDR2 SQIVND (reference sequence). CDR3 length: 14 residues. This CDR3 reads CASSKGRGQKEAFL. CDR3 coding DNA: TGTGCCAGTAGCAAAGGGAGGGGACAGAAAGAAGCTTTCTTA.

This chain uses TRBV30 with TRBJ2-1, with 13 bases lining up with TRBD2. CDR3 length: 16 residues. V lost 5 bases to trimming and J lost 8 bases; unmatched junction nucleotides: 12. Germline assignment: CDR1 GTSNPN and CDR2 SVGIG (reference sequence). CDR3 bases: TGTGCCTGGGAGATACCGGGACTAGCGGGAATTGATGAGCAGTTCTTC. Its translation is CAWEIPGLAGIDEQFF. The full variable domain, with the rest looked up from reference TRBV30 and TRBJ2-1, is SQTIHQWPATLVQPVGSPLSLECTVEGTSNPNLYWYRQAAGRGLQLLFYSVGIGQISSEVPQNLSASRPQDRQFILSSKKLLLSDSGFYLCAWEIPGLAGIDEQFFGPGTRLTVL.

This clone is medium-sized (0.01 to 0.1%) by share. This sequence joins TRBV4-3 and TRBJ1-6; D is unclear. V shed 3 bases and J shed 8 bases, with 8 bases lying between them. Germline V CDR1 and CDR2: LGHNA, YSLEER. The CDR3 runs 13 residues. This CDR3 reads CASSQYRYSPLHF. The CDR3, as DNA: TGCGCCAGCAGCCAGTATAGGTATTCACCCCTCCACTTT.

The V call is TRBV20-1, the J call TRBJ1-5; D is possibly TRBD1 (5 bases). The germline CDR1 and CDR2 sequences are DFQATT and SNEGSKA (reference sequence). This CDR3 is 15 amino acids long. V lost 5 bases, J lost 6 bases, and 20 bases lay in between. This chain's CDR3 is CSARGSMGGVQPQHF. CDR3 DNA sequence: TGCAGTGCTCGGGGATCGATGGGGGGGGTTCAGCCCCAGCATTTT.

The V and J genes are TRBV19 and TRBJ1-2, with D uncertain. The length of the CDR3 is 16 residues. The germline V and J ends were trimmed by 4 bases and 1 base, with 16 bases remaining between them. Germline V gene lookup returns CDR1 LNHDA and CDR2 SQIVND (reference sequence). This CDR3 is CASSTRRYNHNYGYTF. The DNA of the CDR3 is TGTGCCAGTAGTACCCGACGATACAACCATAACTATGGCTACACCTTC.

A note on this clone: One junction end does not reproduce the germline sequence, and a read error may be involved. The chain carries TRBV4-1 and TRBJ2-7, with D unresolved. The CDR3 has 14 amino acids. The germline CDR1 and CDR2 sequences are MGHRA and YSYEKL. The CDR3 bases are TGCGCCCGCAGCCCCTCAGGAGACACCTACGAGCAGTACTTC. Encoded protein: CARSPSGDTYEQYF.

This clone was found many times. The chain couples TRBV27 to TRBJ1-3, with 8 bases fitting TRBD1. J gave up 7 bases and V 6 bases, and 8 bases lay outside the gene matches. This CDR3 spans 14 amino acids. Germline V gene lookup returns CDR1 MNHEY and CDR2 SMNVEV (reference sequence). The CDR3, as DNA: TGTGCCAGCAGCACTCACAGGGGGGTGAACACCATATATTTT. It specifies CASSTHRGVNTIYF.

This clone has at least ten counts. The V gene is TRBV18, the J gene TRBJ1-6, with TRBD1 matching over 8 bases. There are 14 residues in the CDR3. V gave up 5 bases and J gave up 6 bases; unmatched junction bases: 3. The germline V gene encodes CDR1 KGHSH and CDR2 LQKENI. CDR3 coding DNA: TGTGCCAGCTCATCGACAGGGGCTAATTCACCCCTCCACTTT. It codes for CASSSTGANSPLHF.

The DNA for the CDR3 is TGTGCCAGCAGCCCAGGGAATTCACCCCTCCACTTT. Translated: CASSPGNSPLHF. V gene TRBV12-3 or TRBV12-4 combines with J gene TRBJ1-6, with D possibly TRBD1 on 5 matching bases. The CDR3 is 12 residues long. Deletions cut 6 bases from V and 7 bases from J, with 7 bases between.

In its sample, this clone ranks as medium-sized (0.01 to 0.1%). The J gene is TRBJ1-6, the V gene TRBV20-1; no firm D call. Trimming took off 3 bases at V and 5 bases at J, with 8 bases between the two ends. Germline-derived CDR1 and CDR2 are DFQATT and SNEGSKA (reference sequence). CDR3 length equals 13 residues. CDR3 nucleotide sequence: TGCAGTGCTAGCAAACAGAATAATTCACCCCTCCACTTT. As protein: CSASKQNNSPLHF.

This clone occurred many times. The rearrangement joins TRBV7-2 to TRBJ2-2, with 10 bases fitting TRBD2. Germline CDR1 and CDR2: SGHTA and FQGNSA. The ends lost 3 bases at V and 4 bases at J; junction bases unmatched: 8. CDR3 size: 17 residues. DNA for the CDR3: TGTGCCAGCAGCTTCTCCCTCGTAGCGGGAGGCACCGGGGAGCTGTTTTTT. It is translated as CASSFSLVAGGTGELFF.

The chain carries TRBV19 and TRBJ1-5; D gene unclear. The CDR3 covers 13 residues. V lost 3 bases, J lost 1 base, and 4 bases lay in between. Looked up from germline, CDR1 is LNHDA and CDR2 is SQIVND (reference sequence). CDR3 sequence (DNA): TGTGCCAGTAGTATGTGGAGCAATCAGCCCCAGCATTTT. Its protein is CASSMWSNQPQHF. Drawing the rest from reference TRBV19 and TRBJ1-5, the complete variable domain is DGGITQSPKYLFRKEGQNVTLSCEQNLNHDAMYWYRQDPGQGLRLIYYSQIVNDFQKGDIAEGYSVSREKKESFPLTVTSAQKNPTAFYLCASSMWSNQPQHFGDGTRLSIL.

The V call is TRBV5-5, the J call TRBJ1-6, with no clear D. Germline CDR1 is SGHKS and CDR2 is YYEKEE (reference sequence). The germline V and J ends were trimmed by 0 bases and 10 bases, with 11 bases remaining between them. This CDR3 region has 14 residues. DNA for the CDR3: TGTGCCAGCAGCTTGGATTGGGGTGGCTCACCCCTCCACTTT. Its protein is CASSLDWGGSPLHF.

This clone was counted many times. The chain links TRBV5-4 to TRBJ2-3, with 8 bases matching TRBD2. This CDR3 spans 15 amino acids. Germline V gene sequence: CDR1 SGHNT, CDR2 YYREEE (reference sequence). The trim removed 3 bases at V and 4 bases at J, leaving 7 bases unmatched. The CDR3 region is CASSSLEGLADTQYF. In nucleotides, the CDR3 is TGTGCCAGCAGCTCACTAGAGGGACTAGCAGATACGCAGTATTTT. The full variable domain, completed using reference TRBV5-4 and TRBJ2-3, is ETGVTQSPTHLIKTRGQQVTLRCSSQSGHNTVSWYQQALGQGPQFIFQYYREEENGRGNFPPRFSGLQFPNYSSELNVNALELDDSALYLCASSSLEGLADTQYFGPGTRLTVL.

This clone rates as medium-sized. The CDR3, as DNA: TGTGCCAGCAGTTTACCCCTCGGGGAGGGGAACACCGGGGAGCTGTTTTTT. Its translation is CASSLPLGEGNTGELFF. V is TRBV27 and J is TRBJ2-2; 7 positions match TRBD2. The V gene end was trimmed by 2 bases and the J gene end by 1 base; junction bases not matched to a gene: 7. The CDR3 has 17 amino acids. Germline V gene sequence: CDR1 MNHEY, CDR2 SMNVEV (reference sequence).

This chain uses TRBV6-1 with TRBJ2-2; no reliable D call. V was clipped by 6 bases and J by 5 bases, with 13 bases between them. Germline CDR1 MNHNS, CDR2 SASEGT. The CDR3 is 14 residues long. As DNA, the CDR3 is TGTGCCAGCAGAGACAACGGATGGACCGGGGAGCTGTTTTTT. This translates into CASRDNGWTGELFF.

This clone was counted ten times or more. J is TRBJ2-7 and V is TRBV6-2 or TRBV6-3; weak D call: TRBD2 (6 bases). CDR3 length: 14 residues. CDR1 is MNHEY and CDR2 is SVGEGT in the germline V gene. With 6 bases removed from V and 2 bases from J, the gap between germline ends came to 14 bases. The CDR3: CASRSGPFPYEQYF. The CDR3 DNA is TGTGCCAGCAGGAGCGGGCCCTTTCCCTACGAGCAGTACTTC.

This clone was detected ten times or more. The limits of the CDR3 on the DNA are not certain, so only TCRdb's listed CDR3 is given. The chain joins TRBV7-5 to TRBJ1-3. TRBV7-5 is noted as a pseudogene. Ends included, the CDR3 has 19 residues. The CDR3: CISVSEGHPSRHIGNTIYF.